This T cell receptor beta chain was documented in a study of blood T cell repertoires in COVID-19. Study overall: The United States, Italy and Spain provided the acute and convalescent COVID-19 samples. From T cells, B-cell-depleted T cells, or PBMCs came the material, which was cDNA or gDNA.

Trimming pared 1 base from V and 2 bases from J, leaving 21 bases between. This CDR3 has 19 residues. CDR1 and CDR2 (germline): WSHSY, SAAADI. Original analysis: Scientists estimated how many nucleated cells there were by amplifying reference gene primers. Produced via immunoSEQ multiplex PCR; TCRdb's table is partial and in-frame only. D and trimming were read from the DNA, whereas the V and J calls and clone size are those reported in that table. The repertoire includes around 180,000 clones, 75% to 90% of them detected once, and about 2% sits in the top ten. The rearrangement links TRBV10-2 to TRBJ1-5; tentative D call: TRBD1 (6 bases). The receptor was derived from a man between 65 and 79 years old with active or convalescent COVID-19. Material for sequencing was peripheral blood. The CDR3 bases are TGCGCCAGCAGTGAGTTTCTACCGCACAGGGTCGGGGGCAATCAGCCCCAGCATTTT. It translates to CASSEFLPHRVGGNQPQHF.